The clone carrying this TCR beta chain counts as medium-sized (0.01 to 0.1%) by frequency. The antigen is not known. The data were obtained in a study of T cell clusters in autoimmune cytopenias. TRB amplification used roughly 250 ng of peripheral blood genomic DNA. Study-level points and caveats: No cluster-lack signature appeared between secondary cytopenia and chronic lymphocytic leukemia patients, apparently due to lymphoma masking. Clustering suggested that physiological T cell clusters were missing in primary autoimmune cytopenia patients.

Germline-derived CDR1 and CDR2 are DFQATT and SNEGSKA (reference sequence). CDR3 length: 13 residues. TRB rearrangements were amplified by touch-down multiplex PCR with mixed TRB-A/B primers. TCRdb reworked the multiplex PCR reads into one entry per CDR3 protein, no DNA. The sample includes 5,000 to 6,500 distinct CDR3 sequences. J is TRBJ2-1 and V is TRBV20-1; lacking DNA, the TRBD2 call made by TCRdb goes unchecked. The sequence was collected from a human donor with an autoimmune cytopenia or autoimmune hepatitis (not recorded which). The sample was peripheral blood. Here the CDR3 reads CSARGLAGNEQFF.